The 26 T cell receptor beta chains listed next were all sequenced from one sample in a study of OX40 agonist ivuxolimab in advanced cancers. This table comes from immunoSEQ multiplex PCR, and its TCRdb copy is limited to in-frame clones, with some not included. The sample has about 45,000 clones, more than 70% seen once; the top ten hold 0.85% to 1.2%. This specimen consisted of CD4+ or CD8+ T cells sorted from blood, obtained in a trial of the OX40 agonist ivuxolimab. The receptor source for this set is an adult with an advanced solid tumor such as melanoma, head and neck, liver or kidney cancer.

The chain carries TRBV10-3 and TRBJ1-3, with a weak D call TRBD1 (5 bases). This CDR3 region has 18 residues. In germline, CDR1 is ENHRY, CDR2 SYGVKD. V was trimmed by 3 bases and J by 1 base, leaving 19 bases between them. CDR3 coding DNA: TGTGCCATCAGTGATTCAGGCCGGGGCATAGGTTCTGGAAACACCATATATTTT. It encodes CAISDSGRGIGSGNTIYF.

This rearrangement joins TRBV7-8 to TRBJ2-7; D is ambiguous. The CDR3 consists of 12 residues. The ends were cut back, 0 bases at V and 6 bases at J, with 6 bases in the middle. Germline CDR1 and CDR2: SGHVS and FQNEAQ. The CDR3 DNA is TGTGCCAGCAGCTTAGCGCCAGGCGAGCAGTACTTC. It is translated as CASSLAPGEQYF. Filled out from reference TRBV7-8 and TRBJ2-7, the complete variable domain reads GAGVSQSPRYKVAKRGQDVALRCDPISGHVSLFWYQQALGQGPEFLTYFQNEAQLDKSGLPSDRFFAERPEGSVSTLKIQRTQQEDSAVYLCASSLAPGEQYFGPGTRLTVT.

This chain connects TRBV18 to TRBJ1-5, with 9 positions matching TRBD1. After removal of 5 bases from V and 11 bases from J, the junction contained 13 bases not matched to a gene. The CDR3 consists of 15 residues. CDR1 is KGHSH, CDR2 LQKENI, per germline. The CDR3 loop is CASSSGQGRSGTQHF. The CDR3 nucleotides read TGTGCCAGCTCATCGGGACAGGGTAGAAGTGGGACCCAGCATTTT.

V is TRBV18 and J is TRBJ1-5; D is ambiguous. V lost 3 bases and J 3 bases, leaving 6 bases between the germline ends. The germline V gene encodes CDR1 KGHSH and CDR2 LQKENI. The CDR3 is 13 residues long. The CDR3 nucleotides are TGTGCCAGCTCACCCGGGAACAATCAGCCCCAGCATTTT. This gives the protein CASSPGNNQPQHF.

The chain combines TRBV10-3 with TRBJ2-1, with 16 bases aligning to TRBD2. V trimming: 5 bases; J trimming: 9 bases; junction bases outside the gene matches: 7. Looked up from germline, CDR1 is ENHRY and CDR2 is SYGVKD. This CDR3 comprises 16 residues. The CDR3 DNA reads TGTGCCATCAGTACCGGGACTAGCGGGAGGGCCGGTGAGCAGTTCTTC. Amino acids: CAISTGTSGRAGEQFF.

The rearrangement uses TRBV28 and TRBJ1-2, with D possibly being TRBD1 (5 bases). The CDR3 has 14 amino acids. Per germline, CDR1 MDHEN and CDR2 SYDVKM. The V gene lost 6 bases and the J gene lost 7 bases, with 18 bases spanning the gap. CDR3 in DNA: TGTGCCAGCAGCGCGCGGGGCGACCTGGCTGGCTACACCTTC. It yields the protein CASSARGDLAGYTF.

The chain couples TRBV5-8 to TRBJ2-5, with 14 bases fitting TRBD2. The junction had 9 bases not matched to a gene; V was cut back by 4 bases and J by 4 bases. Germline values: CDR1 SGHTS, CDR2 YDEGEE. The CDR3 contains 17 residues. The CDR3 coding sequence is TGTGCCAGCAGCATCTCGACTAGCGGGAGGGTTGCAGAGACCCAGTACTTC. It codes for CASSISTSGRVAETQYF.

This chain connects TRBV5-8 to TRBJ1-6, with TRBD1 identical over 9 bases. This CDR3 has 16 residues. V shed 0 bases, J shed 9 bases, and the junction held 7 bases outside the gene matches. Germline V gives CDR1 SGHTS, CDR2 YDEGEE. CDR3 sequence (DNA): TGTGCCAGCAGCTTGGGATCCGGGACAGGGTCTTCACCCCTCCACTTT. This gives the protein CASSLGSGTGSSPLHF.

The chain couples TRBV5-4 to TRBJ2-3; 7 bases line up with TRBD1. The junction had 6 bases not matched to a gene; V was cut back by 3 bases and J by 2 bases. Looked up from germline, CDR1 is SGHNT and CDR2 is YYREEE (reference sequence). This CDR3 region has 15 residues. CDR3 coding DNA: TGTGCCAGCAGCTACGGGGACAGAATCACAGATACGCAGTATTTT. It specifies CASSYGDRITDTQYF.

In its sample, this clone was seen once. The rearrangement uses TRBV28 and TRBJ2-7; 10 positions match TRBD2. CDR3 length: 16 residues. Per germline, CDR1 MDHEN and CDR2 SYDVKM. With V trimmed by 4 bases and J by 6 bases, 12 bases remained unmatched. The CDR3 DNA follows: TGTGCCAGCAGTTCCCTTAAGATTAGCGGGAGGACCGAGCAGTACTTC. Amino acids: CASSSLKISGRTEQYF.

On this clone itself: This CDR3 is also generated by other DNA sequences in the sample. This chain connects TRBV28 to TRBJ2-3, with a weak D call TRBD1 (5 bases). V lost 4 bases, J lost 0 bases, and 11 bases lay in between. In germline, CDR1 is MDHEN, CDR2 SYDVKM. The CDR3 contains 15 residues. This CDR3 is CASSWQGSSTDTQYF. The CDR3 DNA sequence: TGTGCCAGCAGTTGGCAGGGTTCTAGCACAGATACGCAGTATTTT.

This clone was seen only once. The genes are TRBV28 and TRBJ1-2; D perhaps matches TRBD1 (5 bases). The CDR3 has 15 residues. V was trimmed by 5 bases and J by 4 bases, leaving 17 bases between them. The germline CDR1 and CDR2 sequences are MDHEN and SYDVKM. The CDR3, as DNA: TGTGCCAGCAGTGATCCAGGGCAGGTGGGCTATGGCTACACCTTC. As protein: CASSDPGQVGYGYTF.

The gene calls are TRBV9 and TRBJ1-3, with TRBD1 as a possible D gene (5 bases). This CDR3 has 17 amino acids. The germline CDR1 and CDR2 sequences are SGDLS and YYNGEE. V was trimmed by 0 bases and J by 0 bases, leaving 13 bases between them. CDR3 residues: CASSVGHEGNSGNTIYF. For the CDR3, the DNA is TGTGCCAGCAGCGTAGGACACGAGGGGAACTCTGGAAACACCATATATTTT.

This chain links TRBV10-1 with TRBJ1-5; maybe TRBD1 (5 bases). CDR3 length equals 13 residues. CDR1 and CDR2 from the germline V gene are WNHNN and SYGVQD (reference sequence). V lost 9 bases, J lost 10 bases, and 19 bases lay in between. The CDR3 loop reads CASRGPKFRPQHF. CDR3 DNA sequence: TGCGCCAGTAGGGGACCGAAATTTCGACCCCAGCATTTT.

V and J are TRBV7-9 and TRBJ2-6; unclear D gene. Germline V gene data show CDR1 as SEHNR and CDR2 as FQNEAQ (reference sequence). CDR3 length equals 16 residues. V was shortened by 5 bases and J by 2 bases, with 13 bases between the two germline ends. CDR3 amino acids: CASSPGPATGANVLTF. The CDR3 DNA reads as TGTGCCAGCAGCCCTGGGCCGGCAACTGGGGCCAACGTCCTGACTTTC.

The rearrangement links TRBV4-3 to TRBJ1-2; a possible D gene is TRBD1 (6 bases). Trimming pared 0 bases from V and 4 bases from J, leaving 15 bases between. This CDR3 comprises 16 residues. Germline CDR1 is LGHNA and CDR2 is YSLEER. CDR3 in DNA: TGCGCCAGCAGCCAAGAAGGGGGGGATGAGGGCTATGGCTACACCTTC. This codes for CASSQEGGDEGYGYTF.

V is TRBV4-2 and J is TRBJ2-7; D is perhaps TRBD2 (6 bases). Trimming took 0 bases from V and 2 from J, leaving 17 bases between them. The CDR3 covers 17 residues. Germline V lookup: CDR1 LGHNA, CDR2 YNFKEQ. CDR3 loop: CASSQDPAGRAPYEQYF. The DNA of the CDR3 is TGTGCCAGCAGCCAAGATCCGGCGGGGCGAGCCCCCTACGAGCAGTACTTC.

The genes are TRBV4-3 and TRBJ2-2; 14 bases map to TRBD2. CDR3 length equals 17 residues. Germline trimming cut 5 bases from V and 6 bases from J; bases unmatched to any gene: 8. CDR1 is LGHNA and CDR2 is YSLEER in the germline V gene. CDR3 sequence: CASSKGLAGVVAGELFF. In DNA, the CDR3 is TGCGCCAGCAGCAAGGGACTAGCGGGAGTCGTTGCCGGGGAGCTGTTTTTT.

The rearrangement links TRBV30 to TRBJ1-2, with D hard to call. The CDR3 sequence is 11 residues long. CDR1 GTSNPN and CDR2 SVGIG come from the germline V gene (reference sequence). The germline V and J ends were trimmed by 4 bases and 3 bases, with 6 bases remaining between them. CDR3: CAWNGDYGYTF. CDR3 nucleotide sequence: TGTGCCTGGAATGGGGACTATGGCTACACCTTC.

The chain employs TRBV4-2 and TRBJ2-1; TRBD2 agrees at 10 bases. CDR1 is LGHNA and CDR2 is YNFKEQ in the germline V gene. V lost 3 bases and J lost 5; bases outside the gene matches: 4. The CDR3 totals 15 residues. In DNA form, the CDR3 reads TGTGCCAGCAGCCACCTAGCGGGAGAGGACAATGAGCAGTTCTTC. Its translation: CASSHLAGEDNEQFF.

This clone has just one count. The chain recombines TRBV21-1 with TRBJ2-5; the D call in the table, TRBD1, was not verified against the DNA. TRBV21-1 is a recognized pseudogene. The CDR3 sequence is 17 residues long. CDR3 coding DNA: TGTGCCAGCAGCAAACTAACCAGGGACAGGGGGAGAGAGACCCAGTACTTC. Protein sequence: CASSKLTRDRGRETQYF.

The chain has TRBV7-3 and TRBJ1-4; tentative D call: TRBD1 (6 bases). V was shortened by 2 bases and J by 7 bases, with 8 bases between the two germline ends. The CDR3 is 13 amino acids. The germline CDR1 and CDR2 sequences are SGHTA and FQGTGA. CDR3 in amino acids: CASSLGRGEKLFF. CDR3 nucleotide sequence: TGTGCCAGCAGCTTAGGCAGGGGTGAAAAACTGTTTTTT.

V gene TRBV7-2 combines with J gene TRBJ1-4; D remains unclear. V lost 5 bases, J lost 4 bases, and 11 bases lay in between. The CDR3 totals 14 residues. Germline CDR1 reads SGHTA; CDR2 reads FQGNSA. This chain's CDR3 is CASSLGGYNEKLFF. CDR3 bases: TGTGCCAGCAGCCTCGGCGGTTATAATGAAAAACTGTTTTTT.

V is TRBV6-5 and J is TRBJ2-5; D call uncertain. Per the germline V gene, CDR1 is MNHEY and CDR2 is SVGAGI. Trimming pared 6 bases from V and 5 bases from J, leaving 16 bases between. The CDR3 sequence is 14 residues long. CDR3 nucleotide sequence: TGTGCCAGCAGAAGGACGGTCTTCGGGGAGACCCAGTACTTC. Amino acid sequence: CASRRTVFGETQYF.

This clone was detected a few times. The chain uses TRBV19 and TRBJ2-7; 12 bases map to TRBD2. CDR1 and CDR2 (germline): LNHDA, SQIVND (reference sequence). V lost 2 bases, J lost 2 bases, and 4 bases stayed unmatched. The CDR3 extends over 16 amino acids. The CDR3 DNA is TGTGCCAGTAGTATAAGCGGACTAGCGGGAACCTACGAGCAGTACTTC. The encoded protein is CASSISGLAGTYEQYF.

This chain links TRBV7-9 with TRBJ2-1; D ambiguous. With 4 bases removed from V and 10 bases from J, the gap between germline ends came to 17 bases. The CDR3 has 14 residues. The germline gives CDR1 SEHNR, CDR2 FQNEAQ (reference sequence). The CDR3 DNA reads TGTGCCAGCAGCTCAGACAACGTACAATGGGAGCAGTTCTTC. Amino acid sequence: CASSSDNVQWEQFF.